This T cell receptor (beta chain) comes out of a study of blood T cells in healthy people across ages. This clonotype showed up many times. The target antigen is unknown. The authors ran a second PCR of about 6 to 12 cycles using a sample-barcoded 5' primer and a J-beta primer mix. TCRdb used MiXCR to reprocess the 5' RACE reads, holding one entry per CDR3 protein. This table holds roughly 680,000 distinct CDR3 sequences, around 50% found once. Study-level findings and limits: Older individuals had lower TCR beta diversity per million T cells (the decline was roughly linear).

The CDR3 runs to 14 residues. J gave up 0 bases and V 6 bases, and 4 bases lay outside the gene matches. From germline, CDR1 is DFQATT and CDR2 SNEGSKA (reference sequence). The clonotype originates from a woman of 80 years or more in good health. This sequence joins TRBV20-1 and TRBJ2-3; 9 bases map to TRBD1. Sequencing was done on a sample of blood. Here the CDR3 DNA reads TGCAGTGCGGGACAGGGTTGGAGCACAGATACGCAGTATTTT. It is translated as CSAGQGWSTDTQYF.